A single sample is the source of the 8 T cell receptor beta chains below, sequenced in a study of PD-1 blockade in classical Hodgkin lymphoma. Stated time point: cycle 4 day 1 (C4D1), after more than five weeks of nivolumab. Relapse was seen in all patients after autologous stem cell transplantation, and brentuximab vedotin exposure was variable. Generated by immunoSEQ multiplex PCR, the TCRdb table keeps only in-frame clones and is missing some. The sample contains over 85,000 clones, 90% of which appear only once. This material consisted of peripheral blood mononuclear cells (PBMCs), taken before the fourth cycle of nivolumab. The receptors shown here come from a human donor with classical Hodgkin lymphoma.

The J gene is TRBJ2-2, the V gene TRBV4-2, with 14 bases fitting TRBD2. After removal of 2 bases from V and 6 bases from J, the junction contained 8 bases not matched to a gene. This CDR3 contains 18 residues. The germline V gene has CDR1 LGHNA and CDR2 YNFKEQ. DNA for the CDR3: TGTGCCAGCAGCCAATCCTCCCCGGGACTAGCGGGGGCCGGGGAGCTGTTTTTT. Protein: CASSQSSPGLAGAGELFF.

This chain connects TRBV2 to TRBJ2-5; D is unclear. V shed 4 bases and J shed 5 bases, with 14 bases lying between them. This CDR3 spans 14 amino acids. Germline assignment: CDR1 SNHLY and CDR2 FYNNEI. The CDR3 here is CASSVRSDLETQYF. CDR3 DNA: TGTGCCAGCAGTGTACGGTCCGATTTGGAGACCCAGTACTTC.

J is TRBJ1-2 and V is TRBV19, with a weak D call TRBD1 (6 bases). Trimming stripped 3 bases from V and 5 bases from J, with 19 bases between. Looked up from germline, CDR1 is LNHDA and CDR2 is SQIVND (reference sequence). This CDR3 has 16 amino acids. The CDR3 nucleotides are TGTGCCAGTAGTATCCCAGGGGTCGCCGTACGGTATGGCTACACCTTC. Residues: CASSIPGVAVRYGYTF.

V and J are TRBV9 and TRBJ2-1; no firm D call. The CDR3 spans 11 residues. The ends were cut back, 7 bases at V and 3 bases at J, with 5 bases in the middle. CDR1 SGDLS and CDR2 YYNGEE come from the germline V gene. CDR3 sequence: CASCLYNEQFF. CDR3 sequence (DNA): TGTGCCAGCTGCCTCTACAATGAGCAGTTCTTC.

The chain links TRBV11-3 to TRBJ2-3; 9 bases align to TRBD1. The CDR3 runs 15 residues. With 5 bases clipped from V and 3 bases from J, the junction kept 6 bases outside the gene matches. Per germline, CDR1 SGHNT and CDR2 YENEEA. Here the CDR3 DNA reads TGTGCCAGCAGCGTACAGGGGGCTTGGACAGATACGCAGTATTTT. It is translated as CASSVQGAWTDTQYF.

The V call is TRBV27, the J call TRBJ1-1; 8 bases align to TRBD1. Germline loops: CDR1 MNHEY, CDR2 SMNVEV (reference sequence). The V gene end was trimmed by 5 bases and the J gene end by 4 bases; junction bases not matched to a gene: 6. CDR3 length: 14 amino acids. CDR3 sequence (DNA): TGTGCCAGCAGTGGGACAGGTGAAGGCACTGAAGCTTTCTTT. This encodes CASSGTGEGTEAFF.

This clone was detected only once. The J gene is TRBJ2-7, the V gene TRBV28, with 10 bases aligning to TRBD1. The CDR3 has 14 residues. V shed 5 bases and J 5 bases; nucleotides not matched to a gene: 6. Looked up from germline, CDR1 is MDHEN and CDR2 is SYDVKM. The CDR3 region has the DNA TGTGCCAGCAGTAGGGACAGGGGATGGGACGAGCAGTACTTC. The encoded protein is CASSRDRGWDEQYF.

The rearrangement joins TRBV18 to TRBJ1-1; 8 bases map to TRBD1. Per germline, CDR1 KGHSH and CDR2 LQKENI. CDR3 size: 15 residues. The V gene end was trimmed by 3 bases and the J gene end by 6 bases; junction bases not matched to a gene: 9. The CDR3 DNA is TGTGCCAGCTCACCCAACGAGGGACAGGTGGCTGAAGCTTTCTTT. Its protein product is CASSPNEGQVAEAFF.